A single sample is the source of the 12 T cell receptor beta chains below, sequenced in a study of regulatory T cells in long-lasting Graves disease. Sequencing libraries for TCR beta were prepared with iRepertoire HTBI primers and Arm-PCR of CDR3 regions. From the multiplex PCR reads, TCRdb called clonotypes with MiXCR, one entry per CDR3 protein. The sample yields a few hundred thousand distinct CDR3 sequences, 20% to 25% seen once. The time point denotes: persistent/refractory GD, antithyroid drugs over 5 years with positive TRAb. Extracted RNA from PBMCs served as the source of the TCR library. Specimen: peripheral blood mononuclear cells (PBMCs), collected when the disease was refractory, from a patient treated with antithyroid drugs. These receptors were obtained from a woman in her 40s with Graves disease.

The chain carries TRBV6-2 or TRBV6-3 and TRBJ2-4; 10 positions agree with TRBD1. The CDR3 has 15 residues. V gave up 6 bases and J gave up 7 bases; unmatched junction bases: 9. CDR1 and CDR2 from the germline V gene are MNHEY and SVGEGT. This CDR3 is CASSSPGQGRNIQYF. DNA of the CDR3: TGTGCCAGCAGCTCGCCGGGACAGGGGAGGAACATTCAGTACTTC.

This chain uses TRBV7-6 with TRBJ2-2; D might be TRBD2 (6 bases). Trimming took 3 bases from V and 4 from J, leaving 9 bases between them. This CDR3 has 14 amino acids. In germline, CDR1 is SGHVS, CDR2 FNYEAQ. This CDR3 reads CASSFGGITGELFF. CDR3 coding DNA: TGTGCCAGCAGCTTCGGGGGAATCACCGGGGAGCTGTTTTTT. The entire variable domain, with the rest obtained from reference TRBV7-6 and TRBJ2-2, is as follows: GAGVSQSPRYKVTKRGQDVALRCDPISGHVSLYWYRQALGQGPEFLTYFNYEAQQDKSGLPNDRFSAERPEGSISTLTIQRTEQRDSAMYRCASSFGGITGELFFGEGSRLTVL.

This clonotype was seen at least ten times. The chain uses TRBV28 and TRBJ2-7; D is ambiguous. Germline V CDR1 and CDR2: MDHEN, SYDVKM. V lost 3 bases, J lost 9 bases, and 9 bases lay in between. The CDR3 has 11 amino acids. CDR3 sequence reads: CASSFGIMQYF. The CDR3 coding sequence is TGTGCCAGCAGTTTTGGGATCATGCAGTACTTC.

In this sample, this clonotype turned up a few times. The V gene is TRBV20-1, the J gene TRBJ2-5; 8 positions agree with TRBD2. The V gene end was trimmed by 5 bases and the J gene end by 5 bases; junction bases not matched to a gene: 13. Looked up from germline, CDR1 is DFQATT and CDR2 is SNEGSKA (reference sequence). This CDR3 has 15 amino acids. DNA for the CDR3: TGCAGTGCTGGCCTAGCAGCGGGAGTTTCTGAGACCCAGTACTTC. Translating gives CSAGLAAGVSETQYF.

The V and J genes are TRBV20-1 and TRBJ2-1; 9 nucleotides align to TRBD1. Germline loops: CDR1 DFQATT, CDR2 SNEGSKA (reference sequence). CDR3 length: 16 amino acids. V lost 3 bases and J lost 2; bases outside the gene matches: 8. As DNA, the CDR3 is TGCAGTGCTAGTGGGCGGGGGACAGGGACCTACAATGAGCAGTTCTTC. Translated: CSASGRGTGTYNEQFF.

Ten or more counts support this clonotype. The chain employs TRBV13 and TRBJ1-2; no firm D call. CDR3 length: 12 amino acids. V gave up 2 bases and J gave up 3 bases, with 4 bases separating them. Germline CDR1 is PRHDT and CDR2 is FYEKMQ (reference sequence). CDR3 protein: CASSLWYYGYTF. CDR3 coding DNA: TGTGCCAGCAGCTTATGGTACTATGGCTACACCTTC. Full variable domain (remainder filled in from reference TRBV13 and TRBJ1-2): AAGVIQSPRHLIKEKRETATLKCYPIPRHDTVYWYQQGPGQDPQFLISFYEKMQSDKGSIPDRFSAQQFSDYHSELNMSSLELGDSALYFCASSLWYYGYTFGSGTRLTVV.

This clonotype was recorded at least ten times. The DNA of the CDR3 is TGTGCCAGCACCCTAGGGGGACTTGGGGAGCAGTACTTC. Protein sequence: CASTLGGLGEQYF. The chain couples TRBV12-3 or TRBV12-4 to TRBJ2-7; D tentatively reads TRBD1 or TRBD2 (6 bases each). This CDR3 region has 13 residues. V shed 7 bases and J shed 7 bases, with 17 bases lying between them.

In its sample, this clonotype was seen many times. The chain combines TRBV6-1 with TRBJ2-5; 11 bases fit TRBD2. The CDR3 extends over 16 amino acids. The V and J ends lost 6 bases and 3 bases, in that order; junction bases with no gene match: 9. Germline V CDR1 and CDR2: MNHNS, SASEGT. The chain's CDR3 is CASRRAGTSGKETQYF. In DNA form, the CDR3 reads TGTGCCAGCAGACGCGCCGGGACTAGCGGAAAAGAGACCCAGTACTTC.

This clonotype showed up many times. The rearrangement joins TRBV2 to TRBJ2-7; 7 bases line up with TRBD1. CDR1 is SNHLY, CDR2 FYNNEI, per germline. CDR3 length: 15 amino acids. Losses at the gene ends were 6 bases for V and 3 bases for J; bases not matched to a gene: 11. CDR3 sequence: CASRERDSARYEQYF. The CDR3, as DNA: TGTGCCAGCAGAGAAAGGGACAGCGCGCGCTACGAGCAGTACTTC.

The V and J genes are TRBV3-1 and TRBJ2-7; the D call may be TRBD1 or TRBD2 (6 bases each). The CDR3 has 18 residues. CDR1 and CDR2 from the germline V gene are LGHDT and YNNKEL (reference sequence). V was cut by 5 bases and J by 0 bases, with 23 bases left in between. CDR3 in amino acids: CASSEGGIWGTASYEQYF. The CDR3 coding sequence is TGTGCCAGCAGCGAGGGGGGCATATGGGGCACAGCCTCCTACGAGCAGTACTTC.

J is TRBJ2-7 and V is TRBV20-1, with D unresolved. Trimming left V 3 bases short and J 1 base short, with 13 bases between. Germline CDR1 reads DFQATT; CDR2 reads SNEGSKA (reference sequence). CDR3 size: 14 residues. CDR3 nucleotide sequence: TGCAGTGCTAGGAAGGTGGGTTTATCCTACGAGCAGTACTTC. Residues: CSARKVGLSYEQYF.

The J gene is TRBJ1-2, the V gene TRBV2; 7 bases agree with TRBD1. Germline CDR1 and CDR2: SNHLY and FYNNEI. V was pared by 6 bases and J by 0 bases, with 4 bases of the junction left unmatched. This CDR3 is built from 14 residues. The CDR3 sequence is CASSVDRANYGYTF. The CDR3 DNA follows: TGTGCCAGCAGCGTAGACAGGGCTAACTATGGCTACACCTTC.